These 32 T cell receptor beta chains were all obtained from the same sample, sequenced in a study of blood T cell repertoires in COVID-19. Sequencing used immunoSEQ multiplex PCR; TCRdb keeps in-frame clones, though not all of them. The data contain 200,000 to 250,000 clones, 82% of them seen just once; the ten biggest clones take up about 3.2%. Sequencing was done on a sample of PBMCs or T cells enriched from blood (not recorded which). These receptors all come from a woman aged 60 to 75 who had recovered from COVID-19.

V gene TRBV7-9 combines with J gene TRBJ1-2; tentatively, D is TRBD1 (5 bases). The CDR3 spans 12 residues. V shed 5 bases and J shed 5 bases, with 9 bases lying between them. Germline V CDR1 and CDR2: SEHNR, FQNEAQ (reference sequence). DNA for the CDR3: TGTGCCAGCAGCGACCAGGGTTATGGCTACACCTTC. Encoded protein: CASSDQGYGYTF.

The chain employs TRBV6-5 and TRBJ2-7; 10 bases agree with TRBD2. The germline gives CDR1 MNHEY, CDR2 SVGAGI. The CDR3 covers 15 residues. After removal of 6 bases from V and 1 base from J, the junction contained 6 bases not matched to a gene. The CDR3 nucleotides are TGTGCCAGCAGAATGACTAGCGGGCCTTCCTACGAGCAGTACTTC. This encodes CASRMTSGPSYEQYF.

The chain employs TRBV7-8 and TRBJ1-2, with D possibly TRBD1 on 6 matching bases. Germline-derived CDR1 and CDR2 are SGHVS and FQNEAQ. V lost 5 bases to trimming and J lost 6 bases, with 22 bases between them. This CDR3 comprises 16 residues. The CDR3 bases are TGTGCCAGCAGCCCCAACAGGGCCCCGCTATCGGATGGCTACACCTTC. This sequence encodes CASSPNRAPLSDGYTF.

V usage is TRBV27 and J usage is TRBJ1-2; 7 bases are shared with TRBD1. Germline assignment: CDR1 MNHEY and CDR2 SMNVEV (reference sequence). This CDR3 comprises 12 residues. With V trimmed by 6 bases and J by 8 bases, 6 bases remained unmatched. CDR3 in DNA: TGTGCCAGCAGAGGGGGCATCCGGGGCTACACCTTC. Translated: CASRGGIRGYTF.

The V gene is TRBV7-6, the J gene TRBJ2-7, with 8 bases lining up with TRBD1. Germline V lookup: CDR1 SGHVS, CDR2 FNYEAQ. The ends lost 5 bases at V and 5 bases at J; junction bases unmatched: 11. CDR3 length: 15 residues. CDR3 region: CASSRTYRGADEQYF. CDR3 bases: TGTGCCAGCAGCCGAACCTACAGGGGGGCCGACGAGCAGTACTTC.

This chain joins TRBV6-5 and TRBJ1-1; perhaps TRBD1 as D (6 bases). Trimming cost V 0 bases and J 3 bases, with 8 bases left between them. This CDR3 comprises 14 residues. The germline V gene encodes CDR1 MNHEY and CDR2 SVGAGI. CDR3 in amino acids: CASSYSQGYTEAFF. DNA for the CDR3: TGTGCCAGCAGTTACTCCCAGGGGTACACTGAAGCTTTCTTT.

This clone was seen only a few times. The V gene is TRBV7-3, the J gene TRBJ2-6; maybe TRBD1 (5 bases). The V gene lost 5 bases and the J gene lost 0 bases, with 14 bases spanning the gap. The CDR3 has 17 residues. The germline gives CDR1 SGHTA, CDR2 FQGTGA. The CDR3 nucleotides read TGTGCCAGCAGCCGGACAAGCTCTCTCTCTGGGGCCAACGTCCTGACTTTC. Residues: CASSRTSSLSGANVLTF. Full variable domain (missing parts from reference TRBV7-3 and TRBJ2-6): GAGVSQTPSNKVTEKGKYVELRCDPISGHTALYWYRQSLGQGPEFLIYFQGTGAADDSGLPNDRFFAVRPEGSVSTLKIQRTERGDSAVYLCASSRTSSLSGANVLTFGAGSRLTVL.

The gene calls are TRBV11-2 and TRBJ1-1, with D unclear. Germline loops: CDR1 SGHAT, CDR2 FQNNGV. This CDR3 is 13 amino acids long. The ends were cut back, 1 base at V and 1 base at J, with 4 bases in the middle. CDR3 in DNA: TGTGCCAGCAGCTTAGCAGAGAACACTGAAGCTTTCTTT. It is translated as CASSLAENTEAFF.

This sequence joins TRBV7-2 and TRBJ2-5, with TRBD2 identical over 13 bases. The CDR3 is 16 amino acids. Germline V gives CDR1 SGHTA, CDR2 FQGNSA. V was pared by 5 bases and J by 4 bases, with 7 bases of the junction left unmatched. The DNA of the CDR3 is TGTGCCAGCAGCACTACTAGCGGGAGGGCCTTAGAGACCCAGTACTTC. Its protein is CASSTTSGRALETQYF.

The chain links TRBV7-7 to TRBJ2-1; the D gene is possibly TRBD1 (5 bases). This CDR3 spans 19 amino acids. The germline gives CDR1 SSHAT, CDR2 FNYEAQ (reference sequence). The V gene lost 6 bases and the J gene lost 8 bases, with 32 bases spanning the gap. This CDR3 is CASRTPGPRPSVGLDEQFF. The CDR3 DNA is TGTGCCAGCAGGACCCCGGGCCCTCGGCCTAGTGTGGGGCTGGATGAGCAGTTCTTC.

The rearrangement joins TRBV7-9 to TRBJ2-2; TRBD2 is a possible D gene (8 bases). V was shortened by 4 bases and J by 5 bases, with 23 bases between the two germline ends. The CDR3 totals 18 residues. The germline V gene has CDR1 SEHNR and CDR2 FQNEAQ (reference sequence). For the CDR3, the DNA is TGTGCCAGCAGCTCGCCCACGGGGGGGGACAGCCGGACCGGGGAGCTGTTTTTT. It codes for CASSSPTGGDSRTGELFF.

The J gene is TRBJ1-4, the V gene TRBV5-1; weak D call: TRBD1 (6 bases). The CDR3 consists of 15 residues. Germline CDR1 reads SGHRS; CDR2 reads YFSETQ. V was cut by 0 bases and J by 7 bases, with 13 bases left in between. The CDR3 is CASSLGAGRGEKLFF. The DNA for the CDR3 is TGCGCCAGCAGCTTGGGGGCCGGCAGGGGTGAAAAACTGTTTTTT.

The rearrangement joins TRBV6-5 to TRBJ2-7; TRBD1 aligns across 7 bases. This CDR3 comprises 15 residues. The J segment lost 3 bases and the V segment lost 6 bases, leaving 11 bases of the junction unmatched. From germline, CDR1 is MNHEY and CDR2 SVGAGI. This CDR3 reads CASSPQAGGVYEQYF. CDR3 nucleotides: TGTGCCAGCAGCCCCCAAGCAGGGGGTGTCTACGAGCAGTACTTC.

This chain joins TRBV5-1 and TRBJ2-5, with 11 nucleotides matching TRBD1. Germline V gives CDR1 SGHRS, CDR2 YFSETQ. J was trimmed by 4 bases and V by 7 bases; bases with no gene match: 9. This CDR3 is 15 amino acids long. The CDR3 DNA is TGCGCCAGCGGCTCCGGGACAGGGGGTGTAGAGACCCAGTACTTC. Residues: CASGSGTGGVETQYF.

This clone was observed many times. The chain employs TRBV7-9 and TRBJ2-1; the D gene is possibly TRBD2 (5 bases). The CDR3 is 16 amino acids. Germline V gene sequence: CDR1 SEHNR, CDR2 FQNEAQ (reference sequence). Trimming pared 1 base from V and 0 bases from J, leaving 10 bases between. The CDR3 coding sequence is TGTGCCAGCAGCTTAGGAACGGGATTCTCCTACAATGAGCAGTTCTTC. Its protein product is CASSLGTGFSYNEQFF.

V gene TRBV18 combines with J gene TRBJ1-1; D may be TRBD1 (5 bases). Germline lookup yields CDR1 KGHSH and CDR2 LQKENI. V lost 6 bases and J 6 bases, leaving 20 bases between the germline ends. This CDR3 has 15 amino acids. CDR3 DNA sequence: TGTGCCAGCTCGCCTCTCGGCGGGACGGACCCTGAAGCTTTCTTT. It specifies CASSPLGGTDPEAFF.

This chain joins TRBV7-9 and TRBJ2-3; 7 bases match TRBD2. V lost 5 bases to trimming and J lost 9 bases; unmatched junction nucleotides: 11. CDR1 and CDR2 (germline): SEHNR, FQNEAQ (reference sequence). This CDR3 comprises 14 residues. CDR3 protein: CASSAGGYFETQYF. The CDR3 DNA reads TGTGCCAGCAGCGCCGGGGGGTACTTTGAAACGCAGTATTTT.

The chain combines TRBV3-1 (or the pseudogene TRBV3-2) with TRBJ1-1; D unclear. Looked up from germline, CDR1 is LGHDT and CDR2 is YNNKEL (reference sequence). The CDR3 length is 15 residues. The V end lost 0 bases, the J end lost 0 bases, and 8 bases lay between the germline ends. CDR3 region: CASSQDNELNTEAFF. As DNA, the CDR3 is TGTGCCAGCAGCCAAGATAATGAGTTGAACACTGAAGCTTTCTTT.

Only a few counts were recorded for this clone. The chain uses TRBV5-4 and TRBJ1-3; 7 bases match TRBD1. The length of the CDR3 is 14 residues. Germline V gene data show CDR1 as SGHNT and CDR2 as YYREEE (reference sequence). V trimming: 0 bases; J trimming: 3 bases; junction bases outside the gene matches: 0. CDR3 in DNA: TGTGCCAGCAGCTTGGGACAGGGTGGAAACACCATATATTTT. Translated, it gives CASSLGQGGNTIYF. The variable domain in full, with the rest retrieved from reference TRBV5-4 and TRBJ1-3, is ETGVTQSPTHLIKTRGQQVTLRCSSQSGHNTVSWYQQALGQGPQFIFQYYREEENGRGNFPPRFSGLQFPNYSSELNVNALELDDSALYLCASSLGQGGNTIYFGEGSWLTVV.

The chain combines TRBV7-3 with TRBJ2-7, with D possibly being TRBD2 (6 bases). CDR1 is SGHTA, CDR2 FQGTGA, per germline. V was pared by 0 bases and J by 1 base, with 13 bases between. The CDR3 contains 16 residues. The CDR3: CASSLTGERGSYEQYF. As DNA, the CDR3 is TGTGCCAGCAGCTTAACGGGGGAACGGGGGTCCTACGAGCAGTACTTC.

The genes are TRBV7-2 and TRBJ1-6; D is unclear. Germline V gene sequence: CDR1 SGHTA, CDR2 FQGNSA. The V and J ends lost 5 bases and 9 bases respectively, with 8 bases between them. The CDR3 has 12 residues. CDR3 in amino acids: CASSHTGSPLHF. The CDR3 DNA is TGTGCCAGCAGCCACACGGGTTCACCCCTCCACTTT.

CDR3 protein: CASSTRASGSGNTIYF. The CDR3 nucleotides are TGTGCCAGCAGTACCAGGGCTTCAGGCTCTGGAAACACCATATATTTT. The chain combines TRBV28 with TRBJ1-3, with D tentatively TRBD1 (5 bases). The CDR3 runs 16 residues. V lost 5 bases and J lost 0, with 14 bases in between. Germline V CDR1 and CDR2: MDHEN, SYDVKM.

This clone was counted a few times. This chain joins TRBV3-1 (or the pseudogene TRBV3-2) and TRBJ1-3; possibly TRBD1 for D (5 bases). The CDR3 covers 15 residues. From germline, CDR1 is LGHDT and CDR2 YNNKEL (reference sequence). V was clipped by 1 base and J by 2 bases, with 9 bases between them. CDR3 amino acids: CASSQAGGAGNTIYF. CDR3 nucleotide sequence: TGTGCCAGCAGCCAAGCGGGAGGGGCTGGAAACACCATATATTTT.

V is TRBV10-1 and J is TRBJ2-1; D is perhaps TRBD2 (5 bases). The CDR3 consists of 11 residues. V dropped 4 bases and J dropped 13 bases, with 11 bases sitting between them. Germline lookup yields CDR1 WNHNN and CDR2 SYGVQD (reference sequence). CDR3 region: CASSGSGRQFF. In nucleotides, the CDR3 is TGCGCCAGCAGTGGGAGCGGAAGACAGTTCTTC.

This chain links TRBV7-2 with TRBJ1-2; maybe TRBD1 (6 bases). V lost 5 bases and J 3 bases, leaving 16 bases between the germline ends. The CDR3 loop spans 15 amino acids. CDR1 and CDR2 (germline): SGHTA, FQGNSA. In nucleotides, the CDR3 is TGTGCCAGCAGCCCTAATAACAGGGTAGACTATGGCTACACCTTC. Protein: CASSPNNRVDYGYTF.

The chain has TRBV6-5 and TRBJ2-7; 7 nucleotides line up with TRBD2. CDR3 size: 15 residues. CDR1 MNHEY and CDR2 SVGAGI come from the germline V gene. Unmatched junction bases numbered 8, after V lost 6 bases and J lost 0 bases. DNA of the CDR3: TGTGCCAGCAGACTAGCGAACAGCCTCTCCTACGAGCAGTACTTC. Protein product: CASRLANSLSYEQYF.

The V gene is TRBV4-3, the J gene TRBJ2-1; TRBD2 matches 8 bases. Germline V gives CDR1 LGHNA, CDR2 YSLEER. V lost 4 bases to trimming and J lost 3 bases; unmatched junction nucleotides: 5. This CDR3 is 15 amino acids long. CDR3 loop: CASSPQAGGYNEQFF. The DNA for the CDR3 is TGCGCCAGCAGCCCCCAGGCGGGGGGCTACAATGAGCAGTTCTTC.

The sample holds one count of this clone. V is TRBV6-5 and J is TRBJ2-7; perhaps TRBD2 as D (6 bases). In germline, CDR1 is MNHEY, CDR2 SVGAGI. V lost 6 bases and J lost 0, with 12 bases in between. This CDR3 comprises 14 residues. The CDR3 protein is CASREGAVSYEQYF. Here the CDR3 DNA reads TGTGCCAGCAGGGAGGGTGCCGTCTCCTACGAGCAGTACTTC.

The chain combines TRBV5-6 with TRBJ1-2, with no clear D. This CDR3 is 14 amino acids long. The ends were cut back, 1 base at V and 0 bases at J, with 7 bases in the middle. CDR1 is SGHDT, CDR2 YYEEEE, per germline. The CDR3 sequence: CASSLSQSNYGYTF. The CDR3 nucleotides read TGTGCCAGCAGCTTGTCGCAGTCTAACTATGGCTACACCTTC. Full variable domain (remainder filled in from reference TRBV5-6 and TRBJ1-2): DAGVTQSPTHLIKTRGQQVTLRCSPKSGHDTVSWYQQALGQGPQFIFQYYEEEERQRGNFPDRFSGHQFPNYSSELNVNALLLGDSALYLCASSLSQSNYGYTFGSGTRLTVV.

The genes are TRBV19 and TRBJ2-3, with TRBD1 matching over 8 bases. Per germline, CDR1 LNHDA and CDR2 SQIVND (reference sequence). V shed 6 bases, J shed 0 bases, and the junction held 14 bases outside the gene matches. There are 18 residues in the CDR3. DNA of the CDR3: TGTGCCAGTAGGGGCCCCGCAGGGGGCAGTTCTAGCACAGATACGCAGTATTTT. Translating gives CASRGPAGGSSSTDTQYF.

This chain joins TRBV27 and TRBJ1-5; the D is unclear. Germline V gives CDR1 MNHEY, CDR2 SMNVEV (reference sequence). The V gene lost 5 bases and the J gene lost 1 base, with 9 bases spanning the gap. CDR3 size: 14 residues. The CDR3 nucleotides are TGTGCCAGCAGTCCGGGATTAAGCAATCAGCCCCAGCATTTT. Its translation: CASSPGLSNQPQHF.

J is TRBJ2-2 and V is TRBV21-1; TRBD2 is the table's D call, not checked against the DNA. TRBV21-1 is an annotated pseudogene. This CDR3 region has 15 residues. The CDR3 DNA sequence: TGTGCCAGCCCCCCCTTTTGCGGGAACACCGGGGAGCTGTTTTTT. Its translation: CASPPFCGNTGELFF.